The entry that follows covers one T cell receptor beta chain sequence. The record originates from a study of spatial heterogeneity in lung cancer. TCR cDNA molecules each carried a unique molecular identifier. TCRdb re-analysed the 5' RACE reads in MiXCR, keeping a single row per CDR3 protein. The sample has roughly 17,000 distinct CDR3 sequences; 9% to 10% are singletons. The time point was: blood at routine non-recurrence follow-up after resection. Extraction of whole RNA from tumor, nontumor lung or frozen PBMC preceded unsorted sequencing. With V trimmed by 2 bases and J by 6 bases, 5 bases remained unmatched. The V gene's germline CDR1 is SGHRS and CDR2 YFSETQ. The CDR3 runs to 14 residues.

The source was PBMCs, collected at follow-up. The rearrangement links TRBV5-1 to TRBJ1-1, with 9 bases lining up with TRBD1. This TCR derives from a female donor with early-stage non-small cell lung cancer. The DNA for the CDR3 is TGCGCCAGCAGCTTCACAGGGGGCTTCCCTGAAGCTTTCTTT. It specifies CASSFTGGFPEAFF.